This is a list of T cell receptor beta chains from one sample in a study of T cell changes during pregnancy in multiple sclerosis. The repertoire was sequenced with immunoSEQ multiplex PCR; TCRdb's copy has only in-frame clones and lacks some. The repertoire holds about 45,000 clones, with approximately 90% as singletons. Material: PBMCs (not recorded whether the cells were cultured). These receptor sequences come from a female donor with multiple sclerosis, enrolled in a pregnancy study. Each CDR3 is given with its conserved first and last residue. The D gene is left open where the match is weak. Clone size is shown for a subset of rows, as once, few, many or a class of expanded clone.

j_call: TRBJ1-1
clone_size: NA
v_call: TRBV29-1
d_call: NA
cdr3_aa: CSASLGSTEAFF
cdr3_nt: TGCAGCGCCTCCTTGGGATCCACTGAAGCTTTCTTT

j_call: TRBJ2-7
clone_size: NA
v_call: TRBV25-1
d_call: NA
cdr3_aa: CASSEPGSSYEQYF
cdr3_nt: TGTGCCAGCAGTGAACCCGGGAGCTCCTACGAGCAGTACTTC

j_call: TRBJ2-5
clone_size: NA
v_call: TRBV13
d_call: NA
cdr3_aa: CASSAGAPETQYF
cdr3_nt: TGTGCCAGCAGCGCAGGGGCCCCAGAGACCCAGTACTTC

j_call: TRBJ2-7
clone_size: NA
v_call: TRBV6-6
d_call: NA
cdr3_aa: CASSYSSGPSYEQYF
cdr3_nt: TGTGCCAGCAGTTACTCCAGCGGGCCCTCCTACGAGCAGTACTTC

j_call: TRBJ1-5
clone_size: NA
v_call: TRBV19
d_call: NA
cdr3_aa: CASSIWDASNQPQHF
cdr3_nt: TGTGCCAGTAGTATTTGGGACGCTTCAAATCAGCCCCAGCATTTT

j_call: TRBJ1-5
clone_size: NA
v_call: TRBV4-1
d_call: NA
cdr3_aa: CASSQDNQPQHF
cdr3_nt: TGCGCCAGCAGCCAAGATAATCAGCCCCAGCATTTT

j_call: TRBJ2-7
clone_size: once
v_call: TRBV2
d_call: NA
cdr3_aa: CASRADLYEQYF
cdr3_nt: TGTGCCAGCAGGGCAGACTTGTACGAGCAGTACTTC

j_call: TRBJ2-7
clone_size: NA
v_call: TRBV12-5
d_call: TRBD1
cdr3_aa: CATPQDRVGYEQYF
cdr3_nt: TGTGCTACCCCTCAGGACAGGGTAGGCTACGAGCAGTACTTC

j_call: TRBJ2-5
clone_size: NA
v_call: TRBV7-7
d_call: TRBD2
cdr3_aa: CASSPGLAGGRETQYF
cdr3_nt: TGTGCTAGCAGCCCTGGACTAGCGGGAGGTCGGGAGACCCAGTACTTC

j_call: TRBJ2-2
clone_size: NA
v_call: TRBV6-6
d_call: TRBD1
cdr3_aa: CASSYEGANTGELFF
cdr3_nt: TGTGCCAGCAGTTACGAGGGGGCCAACACCGGGGAGCTGTTTTTT

j_call: TRBJ2-1
clone_size: NA
v_call: TRBV7-2
d_call: TRBD2
cdr3_aa: CASSGTSGGYNEQFF
cdr3_nt: TGTGCCAGCAGCGGGACTAGCGGGGGTTACAATGAGCAGTTCTTC

j_call: TRBJ2-7
clone_size: NA
v_call: TRBV4-1
d_call: TRBD1
cdr3_aa: CASSQTGGGYEQYF
cdr3_nt: TGCGCCAGCAGCCAGACAGGGGGCGGTTACGAGCAGTACTTC

j_call: TRBJ2-7
clone_size: NA
v_call: TRBV5-4
d_call: NA
cdr3_aa: CASRGDGVEQYF
cdr3_nt: TGTGCCAGCAGGGGGGACGGGGTCGAGCAGTACTTC

j_call: TRBJ2-7
clone_size: NA
v_call: TRBV5-1
d_call: NA
cdr3_aa: CASSLVPDSYEQYF
cdr3_nt: TGCGCCAGCAGCTTGGTGCCTGACAGCTACGAGCAGTACTTC

j_call: TRBJ1-1
clone_size: NA
v_call: TRBV10-3
d_call: NA
cdr3_aa: CATQGSGTEAFF
cdr3_nt: TGTGCCACCCAGGGGTCTGGCACTGAAGCTTTCTTT

j_call: TRBJ1-2
clone_size: NA
v_call: TRBV7-9
d_call: TRBD1
cdr3_aa: CASSMDRVSYGYTF
cdr3_nt: TGTGCCAGCAGCATGGACAGGGTGAGCTATGGCTACACCTTC

j_call: TRBJ1-1
clone_size: NA
v_call: TRBV19
d_call: TRBD1
cdr3_aa: CASSKGQIYTEAFF
cdr3_nt: TGTGCCAGTAGTAAGGGACAGATATACACTGAAGCTTTCTTT

j_call: TRBJ2-7
clone_size: NA
v_call: TRBV4-3
d_call: TRBD2
cdr3_aa: CASSQGTSGAFGQYF
cdr3_nt: TGCGCCAGCAGCCAAGGGACTAGCGGGGCCTTTGGGCAGTACTTC

j_call: TRBJ2-7
clone_size: NA
v_call: TRBV30
d_call: NA
cdr3_aa: CAWSGEQPSYEQYF
cdr3_nt: TGTGCCTGGAGTGGGGAACAGCCCTCCTACGAGCAGTACTTC

j_call: TRBJ1-2
clone_size: NA
v_call: TRBV13
d_call: NA
cdr3_aa: CASSRQSGNYGYTF
cdr3_nt: TGTGCCAGCAGCCGACAGTCGGGTAACTATGGCTACACCTTC

j_call: TRBJ1-1
clone_size: NA
v_call: TRBV19
d_call: NA
cdr3_aa: CASSISTAAEAFF
cdr3_nt: TGTGCCAGTAGTATTTCCACGGCAGCTGAAGCTTTCTTT

j_call: TRBJ2-3
clone_size: NA
v_call: TRBV19
d_call: TRBD1
cdr3_aa: CASSSDRVGTDTQYF
cdr3_nt: TGTGCCAGTAGTTCGGACAGGGTAGGCACAGATACGCAGTATTTT

j_call: TRBJ1-6
clone_size: NA
v_call: TRBV7-2
d_call: NA
cdr3_aa: CASSLAEGLGSPLHF
cdr3_nt: TGTGCCAGCAGCTTAGCCGAGGGGCTTGGATCACCCCTCCACTTT